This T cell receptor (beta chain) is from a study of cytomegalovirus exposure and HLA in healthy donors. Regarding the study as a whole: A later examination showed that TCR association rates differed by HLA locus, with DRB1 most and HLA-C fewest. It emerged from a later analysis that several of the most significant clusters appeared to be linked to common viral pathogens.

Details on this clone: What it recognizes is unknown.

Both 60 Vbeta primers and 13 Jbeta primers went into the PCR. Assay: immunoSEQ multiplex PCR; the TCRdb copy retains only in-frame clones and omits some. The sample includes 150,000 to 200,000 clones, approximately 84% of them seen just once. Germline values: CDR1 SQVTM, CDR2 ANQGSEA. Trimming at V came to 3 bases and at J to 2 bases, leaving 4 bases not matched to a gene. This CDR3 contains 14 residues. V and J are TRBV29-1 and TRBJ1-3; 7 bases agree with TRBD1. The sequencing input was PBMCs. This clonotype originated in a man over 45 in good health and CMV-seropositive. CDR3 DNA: TGCAGCGTTGACCCGACAGGGACTGGAAACACCATATATTTT. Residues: CSVDPTGTGNTIYF. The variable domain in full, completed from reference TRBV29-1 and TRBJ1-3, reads SAVISQKPSRDICQRGTSLTIQCQVDSQVTMMFWYRQQPGQSLTLIATANQGSEATYESGFVIDKFPISRPNLTFSTLTVSNMSPEDSSIYLCSVDPTGTGNTIYFGEGSWLTVV.